The subject of this entry is one T cell receptor beta chain. This entry belongs to a study of siplizumab effects on memory and regulatory T cells. Germline V gene sequence: CDR1 MDHEN, CDR2 SYDVKM. This CDR3 has 15 amino acids. V gave up 4 bases and J gave up 0 bases, with 10 bases separating them. TCRdb keeps only in-frame clones here, not all; method: immunoSEQ multiplex PCR. This table has more than 85,000 clones, roughly 94% appearing once. The sequence came from a human donor in good health. The specimen was Tregs sorted from blood. The gene calls are TRBV28 and TRBJ1-3; D is unresolved. CDR3 residues: CASSSPVNSGNTIYF. The CDR3 DNA is TGTGCCAGCAGTTCTCCTGTCAACTCTGGAAACACCATATATTTT.